Listed below are T cell receptor beta chains from one sample, sequenced in a study of long-term antiretroviral therapy in people with HIV. TCRdb's table, derived via immunoSEQ multiplex PCR, lists solely in-frame clones and lacks some. The profile covers about 30,000 clones, with 70% to 90% appearing a single time and nearly 5% taken by the ten largest. The sequenced sample was unsorted PBMCs, obtained 2.8 years before starting antiretroviral therapy. All receptors come from a woman aged 25 to 39 with HIV. Each CDR3 is given with its conserved first and last residue. The order of the fields is J gene, V gene, CDR3 length, CDR3 protein.

TRBJ1-2 TRBV10-3 15 CAISEGQAVNYGYTF
TRBJ1-2 TRBV5-5 16 CASSRRVEGHSYGYTF
TRBJ2-3 TRBV6-6 13 CASSYPGTEAQYF
TRBJ1-2 TRBV12-5 15 CASGFSGTGNYGYTF
TRBJ1-1 TRBV9 14 CASSVVGEDIEAFF
TRBJ1-2 TRBV9 12 CASSVVGGGYTF
TRBJ1-2 TRBV29-1 13 CSVQYWASYGYTF
TRBJ2-1 TRBV11-1 15 CASSLEQRGVNEQFF
TRBJ1-2 TRBV10-3 13 CAIVTGTGYGYTF
TRBJ2-7 TRBV18 12 CASSPDSGEQYF
TRBJ2-7 TRBV6-6 13 CASSYGGLTEQYF
TRBJ1-5 TRBV27 15 CASNSRGGSDQPQHF
TRBJ1-1 TRBV5-1 15 CASSLVVALSTEAFF
TRBJ1-1 TRBV6-1 13 CASLPGINTEAFF
TRBJ2-6 TRBV5-8 15 CASSLGGSGANVLTF
TRBJ2-7 TRBV29-1 15 CSVVSSGGSVYEQYF
TRBJ1-3 TRBV15 14 CATSRGQTGNTIYF
TRBJ2-2 TRBV4-1 15 CASSQVVTSGGELFF
TRBJ1-6 TRBV9 15 CASSVEGQGDSPLHF
TRBJ2-5 TRBV14 21 CASSPTSVGLAGGRTQETQYF
TRBJ2-4 TRBV25-1 15 CASSEDRGAGNIQYF
TRBJ1-3 TRBV9 13 CASSWGDGNTIYF
TRBJ1-2 TRBV7-2 16 CASSSPAGGGRYGYTF
TRBJ2-3 TRBV5-1 17 CASSPSPSLGITDTQYF
TRBJ2-1 TRBV6-6 14 CASSWGGPTNEQFF
TRBJ2-2 TRBV6-5 16 CASSYSLHGYTGELFF
TRBJ1-1 TRBV20-1 11 CSVSQGVEAFF
TRBJ2-5 TRBV2 13 CASSQGEGGTQYF
TRBJ2-2 TRBV5-1 14 CASSLTTGGGELFF
TRBJ2-7 TRBV7-6 13 CASSQTQGYEQYF
TRBJ1-1 TRBV2 11 CAGQQGTEAFF
TRBJ2-3 TRBV30 15 CAWSVFSGGQDTQYF
TRBJ2-3 TRBV28 13 CASSLMTTDTQYF
TRBJ1-2 TRBV6-4 15 CASSDRDGASYGYTF
TRBJ2-3 TRBV27 11 CASSFSDTQYF
TRBJ2-6 TRBV7-9 17 CASSSRDSISGANVLTF
TRBJ2-1 TRBV5-1 14 CASSLVTGNNEQFF